The source of this TCR beta chain is a study of control samples from healthy donors and cancer patients. Clones were sequenced by immunoSEQ multiplex PCR, and TCRdb holds only the in-frame ones, with some missing. The data show about 150,000 clones, with about 94% seen just once and 2.4% held by the top ten. After removal of 3 bases from V and 6 bases from J, the junction contained 7 bases not matched to a gene. Germline V gene data show CDR1 as LGHDT and CDR2 as YNNKEL (reference sequence). The CDR3 covers 15 residues. The TCR originated in a man aged 45-65 years in good health. The rearrangement links TRBV3-1 (or the pseudogene TRBV3-2) to TRBJ2-3; the match to TRBD2 covers 9 bases. The specimen sequenced was blood. The CDR3 region has the DNA TGTGCCAGCAGCCATCTAGCGGGGACTGGGGATACGCAGTATTTT. This sequence encodes CASSHLAGTGDTQYF.